A single sample is the source of the 27 T cell receptor beta chains below, sequenced in a study of T cell responses to AZD1222 COVID-19 vaccine. Clones were read by immunoSEQ multiplex PCR, and TCRdb kept only the in-frame ones, dropping some. The data hold roughly 100,000 clones, with 85% to 95% observed a single time. The sample consisted of peripheral blood, taken on day 0 of AZD1222 vaccination. These receptors were collected from an adult in good health.

This clone appeared a single time. The chain uses TRBV6-5 and TRBJ2-3; possibly TRBD2 for D (6 bases). Between the trimmed V and J ends, which lost 9 bases and 1 base, there was a span of 11 bases. In germline, CDR1 is MNHEY, CDR2 SVGAGI. The CDR3 covers 13 residues. CDR3 nucleotides: TGTGCCAGTTGGGCTAGCGGCACAGATACGCAGTATTTT. This codes for CASWASGTDTQYF.

This clone was seen a single time. The V and J genes are TRBV6-2 or TRBV6-3 and TRBJ2-1; 9 nucleotides match TRBD2. Trimming at V came to 6 bases and at J to 0 bases, leaving 18 bases not matched to a gene. This CDR3 has 20 residues. The germline gives CDR1 MNHEY, CDR2 SVGEGT. DNA for the CDR3: TGTGCCAGCAGACCTACGCTTTCTAGCGGGGTTTTTAGCTCCTACAATGAGCAGTTCTTC. Translating gives CASRPTLSSGVFSSYNEQFF.

The table lists this clone with many counts. The CDR3 is CASSQVAGTYEQYF. The DNA for the CDR3 is TGCGCCAGCAGCCAAGTAGCGGGCACCTACGAGCAGTACTTC. V gene TRBV4-3 combines with J gene TRBJ2-7; 7 nucleotides match TRBD2. Germline assignment: CDR1 LGHNA and CDR2 YSLEER. V gave up 1 base and J gave up 2 bases; unmatched junction bases: 2. The CDR3 totals 14 residues.

The genes are TRBV6-5 and TRBJ1-1; no firm D call. Between the trimmed V and J ends, which lost 7 bases and 1 base, there was a span of 10 bases. The CDR3 is 13 amino acids. In germline, CDR1 is MNHEY, CDR2 SVGAGI. The CDR3 region has the DNA TGTGCCAGCAAGGACCGTGCGAACACTGAAGCTTTCTTT. It specifies CASKDRANTEAFF.

V is TRBV7-2 and J is TRBJ1-2; TRBD1 is a possible D gene (6 bases). Germline-derived CDR1 and CDR2 are SGHTA and FQGNSA. The CDR3 is 14 amino acids. The V end was cut by 1 base, the J end by 6 bases, with 12 bases between. In DNA form, the CDR3 reads TGTGCCAGCAGCTTAGTGTTTGGGGGCGATGGCTACACCTTC. Its translation: CASSLVFGGDGYTF.

The V call is TRBV2, the J call TRBJ1-1; D remains unclear. V was cut by 2 bases and J by 1 base, with 8 bases left in between. This CDR3 is built from 14 residues. Germline CDR1 is SNHLY and CDR2 is FYNNEI. This CDR3 is CASSEFTANTEAFF. The CDR3 DNA reads as TGTGCCAGCAGTGAATTTACAGCGAACACTGAAGCTTTCTTT.

This clone has only one observation. The CDR3 coding sequence is TGTGCCAGTCAGGCTAACGGGGCCAACGTCCTGACTTTC. It translates to CASQANGANVLTF. The J gene is TRBJ2-6, the V gene TRBV19; D not resolved. Germline V gene data show CDR1 as LNHDA and CDR2 as SQIVND (reference sequence). With 8 bases removed from V and 4 bases from J, the gap between germline ends came to 9 bases. This CDR3 spans 13 amino acids.

To note about this clone: The limits of the CDR3 on the DNA are not certain, so only TCRdb's listed CDR3 is given. This chain joins TRBV28 and TRBJ2-1. The CDR3 is made up of 12 amino acids, end residues included. CDR1 and CDR2 from the germline V gene are MDHEN and SYDVKM. The CDR3: CASSSSINEQFF.

The V gene is TRBV5-1, the J gene TRBJ2-1; no clear D. V was cut by 0 bases and J by 4 bases, with 5 bases left in between. The CDR3 consists of 13 residues. Germline-derived CDR1 and CDR2 are SGHRS and YFSETQ. The chain's CDR3 is CASSLGQYNEQFF. The CDR3 DNA sequence: TGCGCCAGCAGCTTGGGGCAGTACAATGAGCAGTTCTTC.

V usage is TRBV29-1 and J usage is TRBJ2-7; perhaps D is TRBD1 or TRBD2 (7 bases each). This CDR3 is 13 amino acids long. The germline V and J ends were trimmed by 7 bases and 2 bases, with 15 bases remaining between them. Germline assignment: CDR1 SQVTM and CDR2 ANQGSEA. The CDR3 bases are TGCAGCGCCGCAGGGGGAGGGACCTACGAGCAGTACTTC. Protein sequence: CSAAGGGTYEQYF.

The V and J genes are TRBV30 and TRBJ2-7; D call uncertain. V shed 1 base and J shed 4 bases, with 5 bases lying between them. The CDR3 consists of 11 residues. Germline CDR1 is GTSNPN and CDR2 is SVGIG (reference sequence). As DNA, the CDR3 is TGTGCCTGGAGTGACTTGTACGAGCAGTACTTC. Its translation is CAWSDLYEQYF.

This chain joins TRBV30 and TRBJ1-4; 7 nucleotides line up with TRBD1. In germline, CDR1 is GTSNPN, CDR2 SVGIG (reference sequence). This CDR3 comprises 15 residues. V gave up 2 bases and J gave up 2 bases; unmatched junction bases: 5. CDR3 bases: TGTGCCTGGAGTAGGGGGACAGATACTAATGAAAAACTGTTTTTT. Encoded protein: CAWSRGTDTNEKLFF.

The rearrangement links TRBV9 to TRBJ2-2, with 10 bases aligning to TRBD2. The ends lost 3 bases at V and 5 bases at J; junction bases unmatched: 4. CDR1 and CDR2 from the germline V gene are SGDLS and YYNGEE. This CDR3 has 15 residues. In DNA form, the CDR3 reads TGTGCCAGCAGCGCTAGCGGGAGCGGTACCGGGGAGCTGTTTTTT. Translation: CASSASGSGTGELFF.

The rearrangement links TRBV9 to TRBJ2-2; D call uncertain. From germline, CDR1 is SGDLS and CDR2 YYNGEE. The CDR3 loop spans 14 amino acids. With 4 bases removed from V and 7 bases from J, the gap between germline ends came to 14 bases. The CDR3 sequence is CASSSKVVGGELFF. In nucleotides, the CDR3 is TGTGCCAGCAGCTCCAAAGTCGTAGGCGGGGAGCTGTTTTTT.

The V and J genes are TRBV5-1 and TRBJ2-5; perhaps TRBD2 as D (6 bases). The CDR3 is 14 amino acids. Trimming took 2 bases from V and 5 from J, leaving 13 bases between them. CDR1 and CDR2 (germline): SGHRS, YFSETQ. CDR3 sequence: CASSLERRDETQYF. The CDR3 DNA follows: TGCGCCAGCAGCTTAGAGCGGAGGGACGAGACCCAGTACTTC.

A single count supports this clone. The gene calls are TRBV21-1 and TRBJ2-3; TRBD2 was called by the table and not checked on the DNA. TRBV21-1 is a documented pseudogene. CDR3 length: 16 residues. Here the CDR3 DNA reads TGTGCCAGCAGCTTGCCTTTTGGGGAGAGCACAGATACGCAGTATTTT. This sequence encodes CASSLPFGESTDTQYF.

The chain employs TRBV5-5 and TRBJ2-1; 7 bases match TRBD2. Germline V gene lookup returns CDR1 SGHKS and CDR2 YYEKEE (reference sequence). The ends lost 3 bases at V and 3 bases at J; junction bases unmatched: 12. The CDR3 spans 17 residues. The CDR3 region is CASSSGTELADYNEQFF. CDR3 nucleotide sequence: TGTGCCAGCAGCTCGGGGACCGAGCTAGCGGACTACAATGAGCAGTTCTTC.

The chain links TRBV5-4 to TRBJ1-3; no firm D call. Trimming removed 0 bases at V and 7 bases at J, with 5 bases between. This CDR3 spans 12 amino acids. The germline CDR1 and CDR2 sequences are SGHNT and YYREEE (reference sequence). CDR3 residues: CASSLGGNTIYF. The CDR3 nucleotides are TGTGCCAGCAGCTTGGGTGGGAACACCATATATTTT.

This clone came up once. The V call is TRBV10-1, the J call TRBJ2-1; D might be TRBD2 (6 bases). The V and J ends lost 6 bases and 7 bases respectively, with 13 bases between them. The CDR3 covers 13 residues. The germline V gene encodes CDR1 WNHNN and CDR2 SYGVQD (reference sequence). CDR3 residues: CASRPVGGNEQFF. In DNA, the CDR3 is TGCGCCAGCAGGCCCGTCGGGGGAAATGAGCAGTTCTTC.

In its sample, this clone was seen once. V gene TRBV3-1 (or the pseudogene TRBV3-2) combines with J gene TRBJ1-2; D perhaps matches TRBD1 (6 bases). In germline, CDR1 is LGHDT, CDR2 YNNKEL (reference sequence). This CDR3 has 14 residues. V was shortened by 6 bases and J by 5 bases, with 16 bases between the two germline ends. The CDR3 sequence is CASRERGVVYGYTF. DNA of the CDR3: TGTGCCAGCAGGGAAAGGGGGGTCGTGTATGGCTACACCTTC.

The J gene is TRBJ2-1, the V gene TRBV6-2 or TRBV6-3; tentatively, D is TRBD1 (6 bases). Germline-derived CDR1 and CDR2 are MNHEY and SVGEGT. The ends were cut back, 6 bases at V and 10 bases at J, with 10 bases in the middle. CDR3 length: 11 residues. Here the CDR3 DNA reads TGTGCCAGCAGCCGCGACAGGGAGCAGTTCTTC. This encodes CASSRDREQFF.

This clone was recorded once. The rearrangement joins TRBV10-2 to TRBJ2-2; 10 bases align to TRBD2. Germline V gives CDR1 WSHSY, CDR2 SAAADI. This CDR3 spans 16 amino acids. After removal of 0 bases from V and 5 bases from J, the junction contained 3 bases not matched to a gene. CDR3 region: CASSESGLAVTGELFF. CDR3 in DNA: TGCGCCAGCAGTGAGTCCGGACTAGCGGTGACCGGGGAGCTGTTTTTT.

This sequence joins TRBV30 and TRBJ2-7, with 7 bases aligning to TRBD2. V was pared by 0 bases and J by 4 bases, with 15 bases of the junction left unmatched. The CDR3 loop spans 17 amino acids. From germline, CDR1 is GTSNPN and CDR2 SVGIG (reference sequence). CDR3 in DNA: TGTGCCTGGAGTGTTAAGGGTTGGGAGGGCAGCCAATACGAGCAGTACTTC. Translated, it gives CAWSVKGWEGSQYEQYF.

J is TRBJ1-6 and V is TRBV7-9; no clear D. This CDR3 is built from 13 residues. The ends were cut back, 5 bases at V and 13 bases at J, with 15 bases in the middle. Germline loops: CDR1 SEHNR, CDR2 FQNEAQ (reference sequence). The CDR3, as DNA: TGTGCCAGCAGCGTCGACCAATCTGGGCCCCTCCACTTT. Its protein is CASSVDQSGPLHF.

The chain joins TRBV27 to TRBJ2-3; D gene ambiguous. In germline, CDR1 is MNHEY, CDR2 SMNVEV (reference sequence). The V end lost 6 bases, the J end lost 10 bases, and 17 bases lay between the germline ends. This CDR3 is built from 13 residues. CDR3 sequence reads: CASSPLSFLPQYF. The CDR3 coding sequence is TGTGCCAGCAGCCCCCTTTCCTTCCTGCCGCAGTATTTT.

V is TRBV14 and J is TRBJ2-7, with 7 bases matching TRBD1. Germline V gives CDR1 SGHDN, CDR2 FVKESK. After removal of 0 bases from V and 2 bases from J, the junction contained 7 bases not matched to a gene. CDR3 length equals 16 residues. DNA of the CDR3: TGTGCCAGCAGCCAAGATATGTACAGGGGAACCTACGAGCAGTACTTC. As protein: CASSQDMYRGTYEQYF.

The rearrangement joins TRBV29-1 to TRBJ2-5; a weak D match, TRBD2 (6 bases). The CDR3 contains 12 residues. The germline V gene encodes CDR1 SQVTM and CDR2 ANQGSEA. V lost 5 bases, J lost 4 bases, and 11 bases lay in between. The CDR3, as DNA: TGCAGCGTTAGGCGGGATGGAGAGACCCAGTACTTC. It codes for CSVRRDGETQYF.